These T cell receptor beta chains were read from a single sample in a study of blood T cell repertoires in COVID-19. Generated by immunoSEQ multiplex PCR, the TCRdb table keeps only in-frame clones and is missing some. The sample yields 350,000 or so clones, about 89% seen once. The sequencing sample was made of peripheral blood. Receptors were obtained from a woman aged 30 to 39 with COVID-19, enrolled during active disease. Both conserved end residues are part of each CDR3. Each record gives: D gene, clone size, J gene, V gene, CDR3 protein, CDR3 DNA. A D gene is named only where the DNA matches it firmly. Some rows mark clone size as missing; the rest say once, few, many or name a class of expanded clone.

d_call: .; clone_size: few; j_call: TRBJ1-5; v_call: TRBV7-2; cdr3_aa: CASSQERLGGANQPQHF; cdr3_nt: TGTGCCAGCAGCCAAGAGCGGCTAGGGGGAGCCAATCAGCCCCAGCATTTT
d_call: TRBD2; clone_size: .; j_call: TRBJ2-1; v_call: TRBV3-1/TRBV3-2; cdr3_aa: CASSQVLAGTGEQFF; cdr3_nt: TGTGCCAGCAGCCAAGTGTTAGCGGGAACGGGTGAGCAGTTCTTC
d_call: TRBD1; clone_size: .; j_call: TRBJ2-1; v_call: TRBV15; cdr3_aa: CATSRPDRARDEQFF; cdr3_nt: TGTGCCACCAGCAGGCCGGACAGGGCCCGCGATGAGCAGTTCTTC
d_call: .; clone_size: once; j_call: TRBJ1-4; v_call: TRBV7-2; cdr3_aa: CASSPQLTENEKLFF; cdr3_nt: TGTGCCAGCAGCCCACAGTTGACAGAGAATGAAAAACTGTTTTTT
d_call: TRBD1; clone_size: .; j_call: TRBJ1-5; v_call: TRBV6-5; cdr3_aa: CASSYGTVYSNQPQHF; cdr3_nt: TGTGCCAGCAGTTACGGGACAGTCTATAGCAATCAGCCCCAGCATTTT
d_call: TRBD2; clone_size: .; j_call: TRBJ2-7; v_call: TRBV28; cdr3_aa: CASRTGTSGSGEQYF; cdr3_nt: TGTGCCAGCAGGACCGGGACTAGCGGGAGCGGCGAGCAGTACTTC
d_call: .; clone_size: .; j_call: TRBJ2-5; v_call: TRBV10-1; cdr3_aa: CASSDRGRETQYF; cdr3_nt: TGCGCCAGCAGTGACAGGGGACGAGAGACCCAGTACTTC
d_call: .; clone_size: .; j_call: TRBJ1-1; v_call: TRBV10-2; cdr3_aa: CASSEFQGRTEAFF; cdr3_nt: TGCGCCAGCAGTGAGTTTCAGGGGCGAACTGAAGCTTTCTTT
d_call: TRBD1; clone_size: .; j_call: TRBJ1-4; v_call: TRBV3-1/TRBV3-2; cdr3_aa: CASSLTTGTGGEKLFF; cdr3_nt: TGTGCCAGCAGCCTCACTACCGGGACAGGGGGAGAAAAACTGTTTTTT
d_call: TRBD2; clone_size: .; j_call: TRBJ2-2; v_call: TRBV6-2/TRBV6-3; cdr3_aa: CASSYRGLAGVGNTGELFF; cdr3_nt: TGTGCCAGCAGTTACCGGGGACTAGCGGGAGTAGGTAACACCGGGGAGCTGTTTTTT
d_call: .; clone_size: once; j_call: TRBJ1-2; v_call: TRBV3-1/TRBV3-2; cdr3_aa: CASSQSTEGYTF; cdr3_nt: TGTGCCAGCAGCCAATCGACAGAAGGCTACACCTTC
d_call: .; clone_size: .; j_call: TRBJ2-7; v_call: TRBV30; cdr3_aa: CAWKGGSTQGEQYF; cdr3_nt: TGTGCCTGGAAAGGCGGGTCCACCCAAGGGGAGCAGTACTTC
d_call: TRBD2; clone_size: .; j_call: TRBJ2-1; v_call: TRBV19; cdr3_aa: CASRRLQVGLAAYNEQFF; cdr3_nt: TGTGCCAGTAGGAGGCTCCAGGTAGGACTAGCGGCCTACAATGAGCAGTTCTTC
d_call: TRBD1; clone_size: .; j_call: TRBJ1-5; v_call: TRBV19; cdr3_aa: CASSIVGTDLFSNQPQHF; cdr3_nt: TGTGCCAGTAGTATCGTTGGGACAGATTTATTTAGCAATCAGCCCCAGCATTTT
d_call: TRBD2; clone_size: once; j_call: TRBJ2-3; v_call: TRBV10-3; cdr3_aa: CAICGRLAIGTDTQYF; cdr3_nt: TGTGCCATCTGTGGGAGACTAGCGATCGGCACAGATACGCAGTATTTT
d_call: .; clone_size: .; j_call: TRBJ1-1; v_call: TRBV19; cdr3_aa: CASGGAFF; cdr3_nt: TGTGCCAGCGGCGGGGCTTTCTTT
d_call: TRBD1; clone_size: .; j_call: TRBJ1-1; v_call: TRBV14; cdr3_aa: CASSPNRGGGAFF; cdr3_nt: TGTGCCAGCAGCCCCAACAGGGGTGGGGGAGCTTTCTTT
d_call: TRBD2; clone_size: .; j_call: TRBJ2-1; v_call: TRBV24-1; cdr3_aa: CASGSSGRGNEQFF; cdr3_nt: TGTGCCTCAGGGTCTAGCGGGAGGGGGAATGAGCAGTTCTTC
d_call: .; clone_size: once; j_call: TRBJ1-5; v_call: TRBV30; cdr3_aa: CAWSVGGGNQPQHF; cdr3_nt: TGTGCCTGGAGTGTCGGGGGTGGGAATCAGCCCCAGCATTTT
d_call: .; clone_size: .; j_call: TRBJ2-1; v_call: TRBV5-1; cdr3_aa: CASSLRGTEQFF; cdr3_nt: TGCGCCAGCAGTCTCAGGGGAACGGAGCAGTTCTTC
d_call: TRBD2; clone_size: .; j_call: TRBJ2-2; v_call: TRBV7-9; cdr3_aa: CASTLGRVGDTGELFF; cdr3_nt: TGTGCCAGCACCCTGGGGAGGGTAGGGGACACCGGGGAGCTGTTTTTT
d_call: .; clone_size: .; j_call: TRBJ1-5; v_call: TRBV7-8; cdr3_aa: CASSGRGQGNQPQHF; cdr3_nt: TGTGCCAGCAGCGGAAGGGGCCAGGGCAATCAGCCCCAGCATTTT
d_call: .; clone_size: .; j_call: TRBJ1-3; v_call: TRBV18; cdr3_aa: CASSPPVGVRRTSGNTIYF; cdr3_nt: TGTGCCAGCTCACCACCGGTCGGGGTTAGACGGACCTCTGGAAACACCATATATTTT
d_call: TRBD1; clone_size: .; j_call: TRBJ2-3; v_call: TRBV2; cdr3_aa: CAKRGQGSRDTQYF; cdr3_nt: TGTGCCAAAAGGGGGCAGGGGTCAAGAGATACGCAGTATTTT
d_call: TRBD2; clone_size: .; j_call: TRBJ2-1; v_call: TRBV5-1; cdr3_aa: CASSSLGGTSGGGEQFF; cdr3_nt: TGCGCCAGCAGCTCGCTAGGGGGGACTAGCGGAGGAGGTGAGCAGTTCTTC
d_call: TRBD1; clone_size: .; j_call: TRBJ2-3; v_call: TRBV29-1; cdr3_aa: CSAAGTGGEWDTQYF; cdr3_nt: TGCAGCGCCGCGGGGACAGGGGGAGAGTGGGATACGCAGTATTTT
d_call: .; clone_size: .; j_call: TRBJ1-3; v_call: TRBV7-2; cdr3_aa: CASSLASDRSGNTIYF; cdr3_nt: TGTGCCAGCAGCCTAGCTAGCGACCGCTCTGGAAACACCATATATTTT
d_call: .; clone_size: .; j_call: TRBJ1-6; v_call: TRBV30; cdr3_aa: CAWKRQGGSPLHF; cdr3_nt: TGTGCCTGGAAGAGGCAGGGTGGGTCACCCCTCCACTTT
d_call: TRBD2; clone_size: .; j_call: TRBJ2-3; v_call: TRBV6-2/TRBV6-3; cdr3_aa: CASSYSLRTSFADTQYF; cdr3_nt: TGTGCCAGCAGTTACTCTTTACGGACTAGCTTCGCAGATACGCAGTATTTT
d_call: .; clone_size: .; j_call: TRBJ1-1; v_call: TRBV12-3/TRBV12-4; cdr3_aa: CASSQTQGQGAFF; cdr3_nt: TGTGCCAGCAGTCAAACACAGGGCCAGGGAGCTTTCTTT
d_call: .; clone_size: many; j_call: TRBJ2-7; v_call: TRBV24-1; cdr3_aa: CATSALGHSAIYEQYF; cdr3_nt: TGTGCCACCAGTGCCCTGGGTCACTCAGCGATCTACGAGCAGTACTTC
d_call: .; clone_size: .; j_call: TRBJ2-3; v_call: TRBV2; cdr3_aa: CASRTGGDTQYF; cdr3_nt: TGTGCCAGCAGAACAGGTGGAGATACGCAGTATTTT
d_call: .; clone_size: once; j_call: TRBJ1-1; v_call: TRBV7-9; cdr3_aa: CASRPQEGQGNTEAFF; cdr3_nt: TGTGCCAGCAGACCTCAAGAAGGGCAGGGGAACACTGAAGCTTTCTTT
d_call: TRBD1; clone_size: .; j_call: TRBJ1-6; v_call: TRBV5-6; cdr3_aa: CASSPGTGQWTYNSPLHF; cdr3_nt: TGTGCCAGCAGCCCCGGGACAGGGCAATGGACCTATAATTCACCCCTCCACTTT
d_call: .; clone_size: .; j_call: TRBJ1-2; v_call: TRBV5-4; cdr3_aa: CASSLNSNYGYTF; cdr3_nt: TGTGCCAGCAGCTTGAACTCTAACTATGGCTACACCTTC
d_call: .; clone_size: few; j_call: TRBJ2-7; v_call: TRBV10-3; cdr3_aa: CAISDRAGGYKDEQYF; cdr3_nt: TGTGCCATCAGTGATCGAGCTGGGGGGTATAAAGACGAGCAGTACTTC
d_call: .; clone_size: .; j_call: TRBJ1-5; v_call: TRBV30; cdr3_aa: CAWSASGLNQPQHF; cdr3_nt: TGTGCCTGGAGTGCCTCAGGGTTGAATCAGCCCCAGCATTTT